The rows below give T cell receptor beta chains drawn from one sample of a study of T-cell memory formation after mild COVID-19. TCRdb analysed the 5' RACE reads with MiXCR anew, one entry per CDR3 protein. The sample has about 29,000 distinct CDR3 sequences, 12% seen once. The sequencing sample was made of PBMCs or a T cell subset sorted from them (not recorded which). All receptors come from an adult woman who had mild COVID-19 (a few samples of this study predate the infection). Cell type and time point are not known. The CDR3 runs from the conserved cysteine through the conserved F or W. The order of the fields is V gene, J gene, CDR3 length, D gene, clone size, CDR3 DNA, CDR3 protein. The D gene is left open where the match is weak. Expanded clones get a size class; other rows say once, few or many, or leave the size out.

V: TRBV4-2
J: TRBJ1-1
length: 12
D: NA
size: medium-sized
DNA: TGTGCCAGCAGCCCGTGGGGGACTGAAGCTTTCTTT
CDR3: CASSPWGTEAFF

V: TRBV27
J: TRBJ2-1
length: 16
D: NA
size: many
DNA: TGTGCCAGCGCCTTACTAACGGGATACCACCTTCATGAGCAGTTCTTC
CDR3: CASALLTGYHLHEQFF

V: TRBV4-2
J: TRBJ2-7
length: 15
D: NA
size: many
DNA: TGTGCCAGCAGCCAAGATATTACACTAGCAGGCGAGCAGTACTTC
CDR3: CASSQDITLAGEQYF

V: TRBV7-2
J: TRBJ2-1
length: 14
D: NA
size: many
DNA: TGTGCCAGCACCGACGAGGGGGGTGCGGATGAGCAGTTCTTC
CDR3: CASTDEGGADEQFF

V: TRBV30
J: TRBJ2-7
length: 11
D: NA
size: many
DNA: TGTGCCTGTGGGCGGGCACACGAGCAGTACTTC
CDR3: CACGRAHEQYF

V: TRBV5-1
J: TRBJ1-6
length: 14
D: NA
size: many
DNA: TGCGCCAGCAGCTTGGGTAGCTATAATTCACCCCTCCACTTT
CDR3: CASSLGSYNSPLHF

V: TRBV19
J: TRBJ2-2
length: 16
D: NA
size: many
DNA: TGTGCCAGTAGATTTAAGGCAGGGTGGAACACCGGGGAGCTGTTTTTT
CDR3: CASRFKAGWNTGELFF

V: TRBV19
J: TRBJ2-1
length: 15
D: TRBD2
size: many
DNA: TGTGCCAGTAAGGTGGTAGCGGGGGGGCTAAATGAGCAGTTCTTC
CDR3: CASKVVAGGLNEQFF

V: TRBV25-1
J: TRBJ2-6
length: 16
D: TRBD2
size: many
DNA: TGTGCCAGCAGTGAACAGGGAGGGAGAGGGGCCAACGTCCTGACTTTC
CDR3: CASSEQGGRGANVLTF

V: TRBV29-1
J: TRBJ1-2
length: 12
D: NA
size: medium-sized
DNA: TGCAGCGTTGGGGGGATGGGCTATGGCTACACCTTC
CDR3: CSVGGMGYGYTF

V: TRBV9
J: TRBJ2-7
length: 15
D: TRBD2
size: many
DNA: TGTGCCAGCAGCGTAGGACTAGCGGGAGAGGACGAGCAGTACTTC
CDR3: CASSVGLAGEDEQYF

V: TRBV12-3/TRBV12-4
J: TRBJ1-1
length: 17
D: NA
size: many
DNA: TGTGCCAGCAGACTACCAAGGGAGAGCAGGGGGAACACTGAAGCTTTCTTT
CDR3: CASRLPRESRGNTEAFF

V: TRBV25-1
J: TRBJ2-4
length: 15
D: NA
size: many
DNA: TGTGCCAGCAGTGAGGGTTCGGTTTCGAAAAACATTCAGTACTTC
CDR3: CASSEGSVSKNIQYF

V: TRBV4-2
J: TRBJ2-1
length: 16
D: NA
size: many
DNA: TGTGCCAGCAGCCTCACGGGTCCTGCCTCCTACAATGAGCAGTTCTTC
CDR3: CASSLTGPASYNEQFF

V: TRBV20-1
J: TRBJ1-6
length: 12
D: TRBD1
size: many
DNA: TGCAGTATCAGGGGGGATAATTCACCCCTCCACTTT
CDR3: CSIRGDNSPLHF

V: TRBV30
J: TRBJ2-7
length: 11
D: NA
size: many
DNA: TGTGCCTGGACGGCAGCTTTTGAGCAGTACTTC
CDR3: CAWTAAFEQYF

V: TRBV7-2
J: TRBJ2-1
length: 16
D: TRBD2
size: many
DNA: TGTGCCAGCAGCTTATTTGCTAGCGGGAGGGCTAGTGAGCAGTTCTTC
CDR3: CASSLFASGRASEQFF

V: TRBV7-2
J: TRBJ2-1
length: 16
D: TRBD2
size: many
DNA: TGTGCCAGCAGCTTCGTTACTAGCGGGAGCACCAATGAGCAGTTCTTC
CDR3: CASSFVTSGSTNEQFF

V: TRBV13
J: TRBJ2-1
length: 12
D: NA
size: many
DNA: TGTGCCAGCATTGGACTGCGCAATGAGCAGTTCTTC
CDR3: CASIGLRNEQFF

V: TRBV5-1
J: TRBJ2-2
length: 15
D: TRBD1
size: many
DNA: TGCGCCTGCCGAAAGACAGGGACGAACACCGGGGAGCTGTTTTTT
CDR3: CACRKTGTNTGELFF

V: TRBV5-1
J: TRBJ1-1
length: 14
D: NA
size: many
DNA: TGCGCCAGCAGCTTGTCGGCAGGGTGGCCTGTGGCTTTCTTT
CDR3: CASSLSAGWPVAFF

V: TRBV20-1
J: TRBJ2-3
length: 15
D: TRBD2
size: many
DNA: TGCAGTGCTAGACTTCAACGGGGGGGGTCAGATACGCAGTATTTT
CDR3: CSARLQRGGSDTQYF

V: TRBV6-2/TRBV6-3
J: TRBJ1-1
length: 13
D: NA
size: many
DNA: TGTGCCAGCACCCGACAGGTGAACACTGAAGCTTTCTTT
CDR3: CASTRQVNTEAFF

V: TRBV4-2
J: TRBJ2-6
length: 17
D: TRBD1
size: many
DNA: TGTGCCAGCAGCCAACAGACAGGGGGCGGGGGGGCCAACGTCCTGACTTTC
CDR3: CASSQQTGGGGANVLTF

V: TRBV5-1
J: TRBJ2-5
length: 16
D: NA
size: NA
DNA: TGCGCCAGCAGCTTGAGCGTAGGGACCAGCCAAGAGACCCAGTACTTC
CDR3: CASSLSVGTSQETQYF

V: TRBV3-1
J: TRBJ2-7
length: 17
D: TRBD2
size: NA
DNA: TGTGCCAGCAGCCCCTTTTACTCCGGGACTAGATCATACGAGCAGTACTTC
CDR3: CASSPFYSGTRSYEQYF

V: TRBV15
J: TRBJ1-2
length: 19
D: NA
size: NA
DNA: TGTGCCACCAGCAGAGATGGCCGGGGGGCGGGCGGAACTAACTATGGCTACACCTTC
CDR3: CATSRDGRGAGGTNYGYTF

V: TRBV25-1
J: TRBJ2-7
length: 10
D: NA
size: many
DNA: TGTGCCAGCCCGGTCTACGAGCAGTACTTC
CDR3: CASPVYEQYF

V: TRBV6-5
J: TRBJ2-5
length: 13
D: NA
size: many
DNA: TGTGCCAGCAGGCGAGGGGGGCTGGAGACCCAGTACTTC
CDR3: CASRRGGLETQYF

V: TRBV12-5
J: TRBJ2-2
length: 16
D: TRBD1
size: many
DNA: TGTGCTAGTGGTTTGGGGACAGGGGGCAACACCGGGGAGCTGTTTTTT
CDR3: CASGLGTGGNTGELFF

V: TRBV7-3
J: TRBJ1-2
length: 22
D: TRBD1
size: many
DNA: TGTGCCAGCAGCCCATCCTTATTCTTTTCCGGGACAGGGGAGGGAGAACGTAGAGGCTACACCTTC
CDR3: CASSPSLFFSGTGEGERRGYTF

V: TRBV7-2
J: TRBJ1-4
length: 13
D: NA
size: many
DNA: TGTGCCAGCCGTACAGGGACTAATGAAAAACTGTTTTTT
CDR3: CASRTGTNEKLFF

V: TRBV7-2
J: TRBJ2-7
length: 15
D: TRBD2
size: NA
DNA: TGTGCCAGCAGCACCGGACTAGCGGGGGTAGGCGAGCAGTACTTC
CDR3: CASSTGLAGVGEQYF

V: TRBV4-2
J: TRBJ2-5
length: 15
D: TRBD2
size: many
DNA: TGTGCCAGCAGCCAAGAGCGGGGGAACCAAGAGACCCAGTACTTC
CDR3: CASSQERGNQETQYF

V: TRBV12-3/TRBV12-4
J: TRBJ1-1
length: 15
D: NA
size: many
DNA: TGTGCCAGCAGTTTGTCGGGGGGTGTGAACACTGAAGCTTTCTTT
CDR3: CASSLSGGVNTEAFF